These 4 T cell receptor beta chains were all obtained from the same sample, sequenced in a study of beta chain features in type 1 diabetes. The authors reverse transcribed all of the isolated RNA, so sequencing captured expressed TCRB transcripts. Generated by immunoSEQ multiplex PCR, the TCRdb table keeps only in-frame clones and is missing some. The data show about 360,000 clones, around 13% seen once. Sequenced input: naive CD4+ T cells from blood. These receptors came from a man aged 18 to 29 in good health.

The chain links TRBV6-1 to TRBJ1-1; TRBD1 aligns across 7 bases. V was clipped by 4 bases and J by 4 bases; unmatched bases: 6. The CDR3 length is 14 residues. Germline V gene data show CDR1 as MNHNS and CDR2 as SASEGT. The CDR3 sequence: CASSGRQGGTEAFF. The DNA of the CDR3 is TGTGCCAGCAGTGGACGACAGGGTGGCACTGAAGCTTTCTTT.

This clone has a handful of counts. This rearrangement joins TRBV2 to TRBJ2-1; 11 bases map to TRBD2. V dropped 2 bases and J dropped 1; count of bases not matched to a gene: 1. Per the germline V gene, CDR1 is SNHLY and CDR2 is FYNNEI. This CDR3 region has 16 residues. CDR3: CASSELAGGSYNEQFF. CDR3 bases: TGTGCCAGCAGTGAATTAGCGGGAGGGTCCTACAATGAGCAGTTCTTC.

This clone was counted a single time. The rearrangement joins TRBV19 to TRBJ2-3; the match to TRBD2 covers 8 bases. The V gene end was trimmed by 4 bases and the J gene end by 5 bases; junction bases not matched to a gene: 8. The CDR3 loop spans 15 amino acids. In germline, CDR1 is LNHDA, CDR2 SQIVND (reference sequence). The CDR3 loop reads CASSRGGLDRDTQYF. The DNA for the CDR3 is TGTGCCAGTAGTAGGGGGGGACTAGACAGAGATACGCAGTATTTT.

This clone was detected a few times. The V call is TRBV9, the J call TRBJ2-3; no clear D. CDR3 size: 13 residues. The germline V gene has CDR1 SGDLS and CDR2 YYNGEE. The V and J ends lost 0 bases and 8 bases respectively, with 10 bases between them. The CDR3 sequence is CASSVVYGTTQYF. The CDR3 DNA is TGTGCCAGCAGCGTAGTGTACGGTACTACGCAGTATTTT.